This T cell receptor beta chain is from a study of blood T cell repertoires in COVID-19. Study details: COVID-19 samples collected from the United States, Italy and Spain covered acute and convalescent phases. T cells, B-cell-depleted T cells, or PBMCs supplied cDNA or gDNA.

Original handling: Estimated nucleated cell counts came from reference gene primer amplification. Method: immunoSEQ multiplex PCR; TCRdb's copy keeps in-frame clones and lacks some. Clone size and the V and J calls come from that table; the DNA yielded D and trimming. Counted here are some 270,000 clones, approximately 90% occurring once; the ten biggest clones make up around 0.88%. The receptor's source is a man between 25 and 39 years old with acute or convalescent COVID-19. What was sequenced was peripheral blood.

The CDR3 DNA sequence: TGTGCCAGCACCAGGACGGGGGGCGCTTACAATGAGCAGTTCTTC. Translating it yields CASTRTGGAYNEQFF. The genes are TRBV9 and TRBJ2-1; possible D gene TRBD2, 7 bases. This CDR3 spans 15 amino acids. V lost 6 bases, J lost 4 bases, and 17 bases lay in between. Germline V CDR1 and CDR2: SGDLS, YYNGEE.